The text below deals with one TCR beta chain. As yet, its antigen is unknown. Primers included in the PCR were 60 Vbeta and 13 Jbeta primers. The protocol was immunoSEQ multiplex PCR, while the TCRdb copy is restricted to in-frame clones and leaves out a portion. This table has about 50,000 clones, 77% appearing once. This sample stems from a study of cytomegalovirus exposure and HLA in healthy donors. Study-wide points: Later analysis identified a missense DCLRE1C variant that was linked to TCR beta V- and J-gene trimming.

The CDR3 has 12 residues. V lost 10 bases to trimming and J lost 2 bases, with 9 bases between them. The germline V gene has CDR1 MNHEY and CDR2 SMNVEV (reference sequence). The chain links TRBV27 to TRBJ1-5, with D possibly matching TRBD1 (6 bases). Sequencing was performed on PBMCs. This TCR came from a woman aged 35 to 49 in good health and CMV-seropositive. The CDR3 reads CATRTGNQPQHF. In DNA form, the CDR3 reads TGTGCCACAAGGACAGGCAATCAGCCCCAGCATTTT.